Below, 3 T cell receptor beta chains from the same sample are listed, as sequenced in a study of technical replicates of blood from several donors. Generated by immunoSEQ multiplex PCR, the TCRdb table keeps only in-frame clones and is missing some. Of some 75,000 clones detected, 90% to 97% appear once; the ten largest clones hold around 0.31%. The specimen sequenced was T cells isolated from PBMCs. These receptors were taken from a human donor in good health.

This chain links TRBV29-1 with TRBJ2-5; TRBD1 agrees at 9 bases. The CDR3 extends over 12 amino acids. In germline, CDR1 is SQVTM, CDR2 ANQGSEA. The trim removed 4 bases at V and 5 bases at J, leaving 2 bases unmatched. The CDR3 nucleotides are TGCAGCGTTGGGGACAGGGTTGAGACCCAGTACTTC. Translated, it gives CSVGDRVETQYF.

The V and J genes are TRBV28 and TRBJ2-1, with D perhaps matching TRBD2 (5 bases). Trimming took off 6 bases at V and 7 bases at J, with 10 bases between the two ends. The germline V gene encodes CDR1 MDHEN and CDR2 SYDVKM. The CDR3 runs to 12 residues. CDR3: CASSNGENEQFF. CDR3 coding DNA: TGTGCCAGCAGCAACGGGGAGAATGAGCAGTTCTTC.

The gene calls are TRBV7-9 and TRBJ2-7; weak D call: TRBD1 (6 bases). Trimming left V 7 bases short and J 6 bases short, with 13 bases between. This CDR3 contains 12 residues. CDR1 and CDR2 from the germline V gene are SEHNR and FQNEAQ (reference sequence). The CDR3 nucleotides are TGTGCCAGCACAGGGGAAAGGGGCGAGCAGTACTTC. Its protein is CASTGERGEQYF.